The 14 T cell receptor beta chains reported below all come from one sample, sequenced in a study of cytomegalovirus exposure and HLA in healthy donors. The PCR contained 60 Vbeta and 13 Jbeta primers. Data came from immunoSEQ multiplex PCR; TCRdb stores just in-frame clones and leaves some out. Of 100,000 to 150,000 clones detected, approximately 9% appear once; the ten largest clones hold roughly 6.4%. Sample: PBMCs. The receptors shown here come from a woman in her forties in good health and CMV-seropositive.

The chain employs TRBV11-1 and TRBJ2-5; D is possibly TRBD2 (5 bases). V dropped 1 base and J dropped 1 base, with 10 bases sitting between them. Germline V gene data show CDR1 as SGHAT and CDR2 as FQDESV (reference sequence). The CDR3 contains 15 residues. This chain's CDR3 is CASSLGPGVQETQYF. The CDR3 DNA is TGTGCCAGCAGCTTAGGCCCCGGGGTCCAAGAGACCCAGTACTTC. The whole variable domain, remainder taken from reference TRBV11-1 and TRBJ2-5, is EAEVAQSPRYKITEKSQAVAFWCDPISGHATLYWYRQILGQGPELLVQFQDESVVDDSQLPKDRFSAERLKGVDSTLKIQPAELGDSAMYLCASSLGPGVQETQYFGPGTRLLVL.

This clone was found a few times. The chain carries TRBV5-1 and TRBJ1-1, with D perhaps TRBD1 (6 bases). The V and J ends lost 0 bases and 0 bases respectively, with 18 bases between them. CDR3 length equals 18 residues. Per the germline V gene, CDR1 is SGHRS and CDR2 is YFSETQ. CDR3 protein: CASSLETSRGSVNTEAFF. In DNA form, the CDR3 reads TGCGCCAGCAGCTTGGAAACGTCCAGGGGATCGGTGAACACTGAAGCTTTCTTT.

The V gene is TRBV18, the J gene TRBJ1-1, with D possibly matching TRBD1 (6 bases). The germline CDR1 and CDR2 sequences are KGHSH and LQKENI. The ends were cut back, 6 bases at V and 1 base at J, with 15 bases in the middle. The CDR3 has 15 amino acids. The chain's CDR3 is CASSPLGGANTEAFF. CDR3 nucleotides: TGTGCCAGCTCTCCGTTGGGGGGGGCGAACACTGAAGCTTTCTTT.

This chain joins TRBV7-2 and TRBJ1-1; the match to TRBD1 covers 9 bases. V gave up 5 bases and J gave up 3 bases; unmatched junction bases: 4. From germline, CDR1 is SGHTA and CDR2 FQGNSA. The CDR3 covers 14 residues. This chain's CDR3 is CASSVQGAYTEAFF. The CDR3 DNA reads as TGTGCCAGCAGCGTACAGGGGGCGTACACTGAAGCTTTCTTT. Combining the CDR3 with reference TRBV7-2 and TRBJ1-1 gives the whole variable domain GAGVSQSPSNKVTEKGKDVELRCDPISGHTALYWYRQSLGQGLEFLIYFQGNSAPDKSGLPSDRFSAERTGGSVSTLTIQRTQQEDSAVYLCASSVQGAYTEAFFGQGTRLTVV.

This clone was seen a few times. The rearrangement joins TRBV12-5 to TRBJ1-5, with 8 bases matching TRBD1. The CDR3 consists of 17 residues. Looked up from germline, CDR1 is LGHNT and CDR2 is FRNRAP. V lost 6 bases, J lost 3 bases, and 13 bases stayed unmatched. The CDR3 here is CASGQASGTGANQPQHF. The CDR3 DNA sequence: TGTGCTAGTGGCCAAGCGTCCGGGACAGGTGCCAATCAGCCCCAGCATTTT.

This clone was observed a handful of times. The chain couples TRBV27 to TRBJ1-2, with 9 positions matching TRBD1. From germline, CDR1 is MNHEY and CDR2 SMNVEV (reference sequence). The CDR3 sequence is 16 residues long. V trimming: 0 bases; J trimming: 4 bases; junction bases outside the gene matches: 6. The CDR3 here is CASSLSGRDRVYGYTF. The CDR3 DNA sequence: TGTGCCAGCAGTTTATCAGGCCGGGACAGGGTCTATGGCTACACCTTC.

The chain combines TRBV2 with TRBJ1-2, with 7 bases identical to TRBD1. CDR1 and CDR2 (germline): SNHLY, FYNNEI. This CDR3 has 13 residues. V lost 8 bases and J lost 4; bases outside the gene matches: 7. The CDR3 region has the DNA TGTGCCAGCCAGGGGGACAGTCCCTATGGCTACACCTTC. The encoded protein is CASQGDSPYGYTF.

The V gene is TRBV29-1, the J gene TRBJ2-7; tentatively, D is TRBD1 (5 bases). This CDR3 region has 13 residues. Trimming left V 2 bases short and J 3 bases short, with 11 bases between. Germline V gene data show CDR1 as SQVTM and CDR2 as ANQGSEA. CDR3 in amino acids: CSVEKGASYEQYF. The DNA for the CDR3 is TGCAGCGTTGAAAAAGGGGCCAGCTACGAGCAGTACTTC.

Only a few counts were recorded for this clone. The chain combines TRBV18 with TRBJ1-1; D is uncertain. From germline, CDR1 is KGHSH and CDR2 LQKENI. The CDR3 has 14 residues. V dropped 3 bases and J dropped 1 base, with 9 bases sitting between them. DNA of the CDR3: TGTGCCAGCTCACCTCTGAGTCCGAACACTGAAGCTTTCTTT. Translated: CASSPLSPNTEAFF.

This clone was detected only a few times. A clone one base away is much larger, so this may be a read error. This chain connects TRBV5-1 to TRBJ2-5, with a possible D match to TRBD2 (5 bases). Per germline, CDR1 SGHRS and CDR2 YFSETQ. This CDR3 spans 13 amino acids. The CDR3 DNA sequence: TGCGCCAGCAGCCCGGGGATACAAGAGCCCCAGTACTTC. This gives the protein CASSPGIQEPQYF. Combining the CDR3 with reference TRBV5-1 and TRBJ2-5 gives the whole variable domain KAGVTQTPRYLIKTRGQQVTLSCSPISGHRSVSWYQQTPGQGLQFLFEYFSETQRNKGNFPGRFSGRQFSNSRSEMNVSTLELGDSALYLCASSPGIQEPQYFGPGTRLLVL.

This clone was detected only a few times. This chain joins TRBV29-1 and TRBJ2-5, with D possibly being TRBD2 (6 bases). This CDR3 is built from 14 residues. CDR1 SQVTM and CDR2 ANQGSEA come from the germline V gene. The V and J ends lost 0 bases and 5 bases respectively, with 13 bases between them. The CDR3 DNA reads TGCAGCGTTGAAGATCGGAGGGTTCGGGAGACCCAGTACTTC. Translation: CSVEDRRVRETQYF.

In its sample, this clone was seen a few times. The V call is TRBV19, the J call TRBJ2-2; 8 bases are shared with TRBD1. V was pared by 9 bases and J by 4 bases, with 13 bases of the junction left unmatched. From germline, CDR1 is LNHDA and CDR2 SQIVND (reference sequence). This CDR3 spans 16 amino acids. In DNA form, the CDR3 reads TGTGCCAGGAAGACGACAGGGGATCGTCGCACCGGGGAGCTGTTTTTT. This codes for CARKTTGDRRTGELFF.

In its sample, this clone was seen a few times. V usage is TRBV28 and J usage is TRBJ1-2; TRBD1 might be the D (5 bases). V was cut by 4 bases and J by 5 bases, with 14 bases left in between. There are 14 residues in the CDR3. Germline V gene lookup returns CDR1 MDHEN and CDR2 SYDVKM. The CDR3 nucleotides are TGTGCCAGCAGTTCCCATGGGGCAGGGTATGGCTACACCTTC. It specifies CASSSHGAGYGYTF.

In its sample, this clone was seen a few times. J is TRBJ1-2 and V is TRBV4-1; possible D gene TRBD1, 6 bases. CDR1 and CDR2 (germline): MGHRA, YSYEKL. The CDR3 is 13 residues long. The V and J ends lost 3 bases and 5 bases respectively, with 10 bases between them. CDR3 nucleotides: TGCGCCAGCAGCCAGGACAGTGTATATGGCTACACCTTC. Protein product: CASSQDSVYGYTF.